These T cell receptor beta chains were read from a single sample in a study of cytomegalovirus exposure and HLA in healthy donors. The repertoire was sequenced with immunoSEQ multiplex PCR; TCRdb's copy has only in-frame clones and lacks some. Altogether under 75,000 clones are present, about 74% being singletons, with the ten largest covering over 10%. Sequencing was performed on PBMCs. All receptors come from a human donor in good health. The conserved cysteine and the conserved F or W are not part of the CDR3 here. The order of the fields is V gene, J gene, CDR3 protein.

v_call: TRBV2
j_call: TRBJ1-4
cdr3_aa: ASRLSGTETTNEKLF

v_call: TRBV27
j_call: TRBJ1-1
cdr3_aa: ASRPRPTGSEAF

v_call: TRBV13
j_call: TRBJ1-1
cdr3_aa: ASSLGTGRHTEAF

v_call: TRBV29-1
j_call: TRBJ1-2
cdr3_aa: SSHGGQDYGYT

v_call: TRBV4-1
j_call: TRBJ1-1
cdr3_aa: ASSHLFRERDTEAF

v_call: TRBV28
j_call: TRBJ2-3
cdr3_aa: ASSAGWMQY

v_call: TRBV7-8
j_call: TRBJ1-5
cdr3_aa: ASSKWDRSSNQPQH

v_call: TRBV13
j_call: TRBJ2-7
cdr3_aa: ASSSSHRGSYEQY

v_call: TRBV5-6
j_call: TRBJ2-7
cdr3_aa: ASSLVGTGKPYEQY

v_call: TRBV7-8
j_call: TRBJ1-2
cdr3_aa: ASSLRSGLSYGYT

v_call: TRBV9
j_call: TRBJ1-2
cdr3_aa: ASSARDTRSYGYT

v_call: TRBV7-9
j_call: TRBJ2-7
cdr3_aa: ASSLTSEQY

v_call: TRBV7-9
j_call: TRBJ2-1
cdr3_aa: ASSTSSGSSYNEQF

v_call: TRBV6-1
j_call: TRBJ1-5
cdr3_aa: ARIRDRDQPQH

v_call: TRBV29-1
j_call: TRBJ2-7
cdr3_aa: SFTKTYEQY

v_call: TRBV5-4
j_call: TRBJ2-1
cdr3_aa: ASSSKTSGRGGLHEQF

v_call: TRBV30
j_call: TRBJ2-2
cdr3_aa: AWWRQDLTGELF

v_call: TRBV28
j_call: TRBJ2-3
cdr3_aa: ASSLPNLIGGTDTQY

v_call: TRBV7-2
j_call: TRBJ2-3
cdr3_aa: ASSLTSGMADTQY

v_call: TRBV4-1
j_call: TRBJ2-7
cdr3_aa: ASSQDRRTYEQY

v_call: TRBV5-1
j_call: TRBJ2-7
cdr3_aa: ASRVGGLVDEQY

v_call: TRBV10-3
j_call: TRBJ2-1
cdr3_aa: AISEYSGANEQF

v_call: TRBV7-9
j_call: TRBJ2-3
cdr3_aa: ASSHRVPDTQY

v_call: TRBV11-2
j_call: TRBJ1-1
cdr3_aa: ASSVTGPNTEAF

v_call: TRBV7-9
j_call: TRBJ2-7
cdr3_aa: ASSPDGLEQY

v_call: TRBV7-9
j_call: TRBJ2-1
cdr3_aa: ASSPPFRLAGGNEQF

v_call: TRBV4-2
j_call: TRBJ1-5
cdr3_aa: ASSPTGTDHNQPQH

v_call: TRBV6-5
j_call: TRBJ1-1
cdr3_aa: ASSYWGQGIEAF

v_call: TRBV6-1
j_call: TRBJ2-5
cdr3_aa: ASSATGGEKTQY

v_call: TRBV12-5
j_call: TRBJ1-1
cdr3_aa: ASGPGTGLNTEAF

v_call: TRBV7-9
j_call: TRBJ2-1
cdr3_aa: ASRWTDWDEQF

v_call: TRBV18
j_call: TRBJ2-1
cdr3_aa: ASSPGMAGGYEQF

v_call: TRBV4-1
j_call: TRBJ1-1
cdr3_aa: ASSQPGAGFTNTEAF

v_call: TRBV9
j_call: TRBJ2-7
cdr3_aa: ASSVGPSYEQY

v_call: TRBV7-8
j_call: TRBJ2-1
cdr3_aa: ASSPERGLAGNEQF

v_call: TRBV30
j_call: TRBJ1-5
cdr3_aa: AWSVAGDLFEPQH

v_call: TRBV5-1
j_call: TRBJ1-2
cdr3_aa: ASSLGPDTYGYT

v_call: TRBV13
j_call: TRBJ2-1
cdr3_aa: ASSSSSGRRNEQF

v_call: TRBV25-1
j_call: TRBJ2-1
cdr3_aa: ASSDGRTWADEQF

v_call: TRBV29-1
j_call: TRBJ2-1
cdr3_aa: SVEDRSSDYNEQF

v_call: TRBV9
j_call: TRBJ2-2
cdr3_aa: ASSSRLAENTGELF

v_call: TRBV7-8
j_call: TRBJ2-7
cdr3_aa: ASSLAWQGVNEQY

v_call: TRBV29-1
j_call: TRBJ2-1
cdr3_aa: SVSSGGNEQF

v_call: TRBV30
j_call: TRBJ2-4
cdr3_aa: SGGGLKNIQY

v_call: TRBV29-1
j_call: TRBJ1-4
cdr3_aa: SVLRGANEKLF

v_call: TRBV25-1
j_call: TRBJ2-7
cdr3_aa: ASSEQRENEQY

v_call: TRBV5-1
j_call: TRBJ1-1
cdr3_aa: ASSFEGRGTEAF

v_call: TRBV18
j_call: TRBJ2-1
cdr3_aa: ASSGGDNEQF

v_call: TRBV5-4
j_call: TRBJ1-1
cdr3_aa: ASSFYGDTEAF

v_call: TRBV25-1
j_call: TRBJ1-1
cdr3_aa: ASSRDILNTEAF

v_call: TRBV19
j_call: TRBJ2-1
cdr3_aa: ASSIDSGTGSSYNEQF

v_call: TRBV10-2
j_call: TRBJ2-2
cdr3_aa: ASRTGGDNTGELF

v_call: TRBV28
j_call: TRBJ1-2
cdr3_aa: ASSQQGQGNGGGYP

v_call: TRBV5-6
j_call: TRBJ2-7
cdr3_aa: ASSSGGLVTREQY

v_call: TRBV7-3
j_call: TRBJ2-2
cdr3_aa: ASSSQGTGELF